This entry lists 19 T cell receptor beta chains sequenced from one sample in a study of T cell changes during pregnancy in multiple sclerosis. This table comes from immunoSEQ multiplex PCR, and its TCRdb copy is limited to in-frame clones, with some not included. The sample yields some 77,000 clones, around 93% seen once. The sequenced sample was peripheral blood, obtained after pregnancy. The receptors shown here come from a female donor in good health, enrolled as a control in a pregnancy study.

The chain joins TRBV5-6 to TRBJ2-7; D possibly corresponds to TRBD2 (6 bases). In germline, CDR1 is SGHDT, CDR2 YYEEEE. V gave up 2 bases and J gave up 4 bases, with 19 bases separating them. The CDR3 contains 16 residues. CDR3 sequence reads: CASSFLPGGVAYEQYF. For the CDR3, the DNA is TGTGCCAGCAGCTTTCTTCCAGGAGGGGTGGCGTACGAGCAGTACTTC.

The gene calls are TRBV5-8 and TRBJ1-3; no reliable D call. The CDR3 covers 15 residues. Per the germline V gene, CDR1 is SGHTS and CDR2 is YDEGEE. Trimming took off 4 bases at V and 4 bases at J, with 15 bases between the two ends. Here the CDR3 reads CASSPGAISGNTIYF. DNA of the CDR3: TGTGCCAGCAGCCCCGGTGCCATCTCGGGAAACACCATATATTTT.

V usage is TRBV18 and J usage is TRBJ2-1; a weak D match, TRBD1 (5 bases). The CDR3 runs 17 residues. The V end was cut by 0 bases, the J end by 3 bases, with 15 bases between. Germline loops: CDR1 KGHSH, CDR2 LQKENI. CDR3 DNA sequence: TGTGCCAGCTCACCACCGGTGACGGCAGGGAACTACAATGAGCAGTTCTTC. This translates into CASSPPVTAGNYNEQFF.

This clone was picked up a small number of times. The chain employs TRBV2 and TRBJ1-1; D remains ambiguous. From germline, CDR1 is SNHLY and CDR2 FYNNEI. V was trimmed by 4 bases and J by 4 bases, leaving 7 bases between them. The CDR3 covers 12 residues. The CDR3 coding sequence is TGTGCCAGCAGTGCCAGGTCCACTGAAGCTTTCTTT. Its protein is CASSARSTEAFF.

This clone was detected only once. The rearrangement uses TRBV7-2 and TRBJ2-7; tentative D call: TRBD1 (6 bases). CDR1 SGHTA and CDR2 FQGNSA come from the germline V gene. The ends were cut back, 1 base at V and 3 bases at J, with 10 bases in the middle. The CDR3 length is 14 residues. CDR3 DNA sequence: TGTGCCAGCAGCTTAGTGAAGACAGGCTACGAGCAGTACTTC. Its protein product is CASSLVKTGYEQYF.

The V gene is TRBV7-2, the J gene TRBJ1-3; D is undetermined. Germline lookup yields CDR1 SGHTA and CDR2 FQGNSA. Trimming pared 4 bases from V and 4 bases from J, leaving 8 bases between. This CDR3 region has 13 residues. The CDR3 coding sequence is TGTGCCAGCAGCTGGGCCCGGGGAAACACCATATATTTT. Translating gives CASSWARGNTIYF. Together with reference TRBV7-2 and TRBJ1-3, the CDR3 gives the full variable domain: GAGVSQSPSNKVTEKGKDVELRCDPISGHTALYWYRQSLGQGLEFLIYFQGNSAPDKSGLPSDRFSAERTGGSVSTLTIQRTQQEDSAVYLCASSWARGNTIYFGEGSWLTVV.

This clone was found once. The chain combines TRBV6-5 with TRBJ2-5; 11 nucleotides line up with TRBD1. Germline-derived CDR1 and CDR2 are MNHEY and SVGAGI. V shed 4 bases, J shed 4 bases, and the junction held 8 bases outside the gene matches. The CDR3 consists of 16 residues. The CDR3 DNA reads as TGTGCCAGCAGTTTCCTTCCCGGGACAGGGGGAGAGACCCAGTACTTC. This sequence encodes CASSFLPGTGGETQYF.

Here the CDR3 reads CASSSTEVYNEQFF. The CDR3 DNA sequence: TGCGCCAGCAGCTCGACAGAGGTTTACAATGAGCAGTTCTTC. The chain carries TRBV5-1 and TRBJ2-1, with D possibly being TRBD1 (5 bases). Germline CDR1 is SGHRS and CDR2 is YFSETQ. The CDR3 length is 14 residues. V was pared by 3 bases and J by 4 bases, with 11 bases between.

This chain connects TRBV30 to TRBJ2-7, with a possible D match to TRBD1 (5 bases). Germline lookup yields CDR1 GTSNPN and CDR2 SVGIG (reference sequence). The ends were cut back, 4 bases at V and 2 bases at J, with 9 bases in the middle. This CDR3 comprises 12 residues. The CDR3 spells CAWNSGTYEQYF. CDR3 coding DNA: TGTGCCTGGAACTCAGGGACCTACGAGCAGTACTTC. Full variable domain (outside the CDR3, taken from reference TRBV30 and TRBJ2-7): SQTIHQWPATLVQPVGSPLSLECTVEGTSNPNLYWYRQAAGRGLQLLFYSVGIGQISSEVPQNLSASRPQDRQFILSSKKLLLSDSGFYLCAWNSGTYEQYFGPGTRLTVT.

The chain joins TRBV6-1 to TRBJ2-1, with 8 bases aligning to TRBD1. Germline V gene lookup returns CDR1 MNHNS and CDR2 SASEGT. The junction had 7 bases not matched to a gene; V was cut back by 4 bases and J by 2 bases. This CDR3 spans 16 amino acids. Written as DNA, the CDR3 is TGTGCCAGCAGTGGCTACAGGGGGAGTCCCTACAATGAGCAGTTCTTC. Its translation is CASSGYRGSPYNEQFF.

This sequence joins TRBV19 and TRBJ2-2; 7 nucleotides line up with TRBD1. V shed 5 bases and J 1 base; nucleotides not matched to a gene: 4. The germline V gene encodes CDR1 LNHDA and CDR2 SQIVND (reference sequence). CDR3 size: 15 residues. The CDR3 DNA reads TGTGCCAGTAGTCTTCGACAGGGGAACACCGGGGAGCTGTTTTTT. Its protein is CASSLRQGNTGELFF.

The chain recombines TRBV29-1 with TRBJ2-3; D gene uncertain. CDR1 and CDR2 (germline): SQVTM, ANQGSEA. The CDR3 runs 12 residues. Trimming shortened V by 6 bases and J by 4 bases, and 11 bases separated the two germline ends. CDR3 in DNA: TGCAGCGTCAGGCGCCACCCAGATACGCAGTATTTT. Translation: CSVRRHPDTQYF.

This sequence joins TRBV6-1 and TRBJ2-3, with D possibly being TRBD1 (6 bases). Germline-derived CDR1 and CDR2 are MNHNS and SASEGT. The V end was cut by 8 bases, the J end by 7 bases, with 19 bases between. This CDR3 contains 14 residues. In DNA form, the CDR3 reads TGTGCCAGCCAACCGGGACAAACCTTTAATACGCAGTATTTT. This codes for CASQPGQTFNTQYF.

The chain employs TRBV18 and TRBJ1-2; 8 bases are a match to TRBD1. The CDR3 length is 17 residues. J was trimmed by 6 bases and V by 1 base; bases with no gene match: 13. Germline CDR1 reads KGHSH; CDR2 reads LQKENI. The CDR3 region has the DNA TGTGCCAGCTCACCACTGGTTCTTGCGACAGGGGTTGATGGCTACACCTTC. Encoded protein: CASSPLVLATGVDGYTF.

This chain uses TRBV19 with TRBJ1-5; 8 bases map to TRBD1. This CDR3 contains 14 residues. The germline V gene has CDR1 LNHDA and CDR2 SQIVND (reference sequence). The trim removed 8 bases at V and 7 bases at J, leaving 10 bases unmatched. Here the CDR3 reads CASEGTGVRQPQHF. CDR3 bases: TGTGCCAGTGAAGGGACAGGCGTGCGGCAGCCCCAGCATTTT.

The chain carries TRBV2 and TRBJ2-5, with D uncertain. V lost 6 bases and J 5 bases, leaving 10 bases between the germline ends. The germline gives CDR1 SNHLY, CDR2 FYNNEI. The CDR3 has 12 residues. CDR3 sequence: CASRRGLETQYF. In nucleotides, the CDR3 is TGTGCCAGCAGGAGAGGTCTTGAGACCCAGTACTTC.

In this sample, this clone turned up a few times. The chain links TRBV4-3 to TRBJ1-1; D may be TRBD1 (5 bases). Trimming removed 5 bases from V and 0 bases from J, with 7 bases in between. Germline CDR1 is LGHNA and CDR2 is YSLEER. The CDR3 loop spans 13 amino acids. The CDR3, as DNA: TGCGCCAGCAGCTACAGGTTGAACACTGAAGCTTTCTTT. Its protein product is CASSYRLNTEAFF.

The chain carries TRBV5-4 and TRBJ2-5; 8 bases line up with TRBD1. The closer fit of TRBJ2-7 to the DNA end suggests the J call may be wrong. This CDR3 has 16 amino acids. Germline V gene lookup returns CDR1 SGHNT and CDR2 YYREEE (reference sequence). This CDR3 is CASSPTQGAGSNEQYF. The CDR3 region has the DNA TGTGCCAGCAGCCCTACCCAGGGGGCCGGATCGAACGAGCAGTACTTC.

V is TRBV7-4 and J is TRBJ2-7; no definite D call. The CDR3 is 13 amino acids. Germline loops: CDR1 SGHVT, CDR2 SQSDAQ. V lost 3 bases and J lost 2, with 8 bases in between. The CDR3 nucleotides read TGTGCCAGCAGCTTCAGCGTTCCCTACGAGCAGTACTTC. Translated, it gives CASSFSVPYEQYF. Drawing the rest from reference TRBV7-4 and TRBJ2-7, the complete variable domain is GAGVSQSPRYKVAKRGRDVALRCDSISGHVTLYWYRQTLGQGSEVLTYSQSDAQRDKSGRPSGRFSAERPERSVSTLKIQRTEQGDSAVYLCASSFSVPYEQYFGPGTRLTVT.